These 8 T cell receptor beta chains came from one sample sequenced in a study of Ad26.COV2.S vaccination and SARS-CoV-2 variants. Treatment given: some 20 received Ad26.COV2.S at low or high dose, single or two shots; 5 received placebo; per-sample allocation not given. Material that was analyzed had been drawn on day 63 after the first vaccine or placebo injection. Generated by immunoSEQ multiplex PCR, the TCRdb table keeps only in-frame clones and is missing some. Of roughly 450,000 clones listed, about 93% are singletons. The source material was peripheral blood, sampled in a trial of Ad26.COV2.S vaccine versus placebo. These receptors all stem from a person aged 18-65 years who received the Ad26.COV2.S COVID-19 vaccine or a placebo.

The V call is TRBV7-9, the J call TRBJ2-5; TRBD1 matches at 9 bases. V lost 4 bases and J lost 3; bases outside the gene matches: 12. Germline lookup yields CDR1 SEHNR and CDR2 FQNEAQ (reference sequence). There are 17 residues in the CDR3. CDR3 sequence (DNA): TGTGCCAGCAGCTCCATGGGGCGGACAGGGGAGAAAGAGACCCAGTACTTC. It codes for CASSSMGRTGEKETQYF.

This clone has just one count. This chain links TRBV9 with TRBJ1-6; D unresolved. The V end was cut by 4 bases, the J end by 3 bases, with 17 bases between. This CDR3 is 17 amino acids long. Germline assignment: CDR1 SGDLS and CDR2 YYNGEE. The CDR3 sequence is CASSSGSGESYNSPLHF. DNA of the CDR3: TGTGCCAGCAGCTCGGGAAGTGGGGAAAGCTATAATTCACCCCTCCACTTT.

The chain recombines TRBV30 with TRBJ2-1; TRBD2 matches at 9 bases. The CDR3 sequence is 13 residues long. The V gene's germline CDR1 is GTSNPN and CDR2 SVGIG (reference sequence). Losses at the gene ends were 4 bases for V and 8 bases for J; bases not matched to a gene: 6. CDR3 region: CAWTSGIGDEQFF. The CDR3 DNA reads TGTGCCTGGACTAGCGGGATTGGGGATGAGCAGTTCTTC.

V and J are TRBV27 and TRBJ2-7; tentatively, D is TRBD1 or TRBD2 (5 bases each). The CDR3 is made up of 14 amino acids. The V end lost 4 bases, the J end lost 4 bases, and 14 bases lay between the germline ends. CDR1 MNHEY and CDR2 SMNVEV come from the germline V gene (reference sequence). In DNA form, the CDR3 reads TGTGCCAGCAGTTGGGGACCCGCAAATTACGAGCAGTACTTC. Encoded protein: CASSWGPANYEQYF.

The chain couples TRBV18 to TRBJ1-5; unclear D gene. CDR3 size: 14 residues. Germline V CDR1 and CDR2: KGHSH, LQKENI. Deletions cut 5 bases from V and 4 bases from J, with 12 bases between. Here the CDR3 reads CASSKDQPNQPQHF. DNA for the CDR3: TGTGCCAGCTCAAAGGATCAGCCAAATCAGCCCCAGCATTTT. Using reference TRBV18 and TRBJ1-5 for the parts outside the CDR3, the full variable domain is NAGVMQNPRHLVRRRGQEARLRCSPMKGHSHVYWYRQLPEEGLKFMVYLQKENIIDESGMPKERFSAEFPKEGPSILRIQQVVRGDSAAYFCASSKDQPNQPQHFGDGTRLSIL.

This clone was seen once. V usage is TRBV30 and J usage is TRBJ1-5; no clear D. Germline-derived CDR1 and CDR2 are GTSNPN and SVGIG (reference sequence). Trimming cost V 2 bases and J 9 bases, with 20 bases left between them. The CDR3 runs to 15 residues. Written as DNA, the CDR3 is TGTGCCTGGAGTAAGAGAGCAAGCTCCGGGTTGCCCCAGCATTTT. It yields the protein CAWSKRASSGLPQHF.

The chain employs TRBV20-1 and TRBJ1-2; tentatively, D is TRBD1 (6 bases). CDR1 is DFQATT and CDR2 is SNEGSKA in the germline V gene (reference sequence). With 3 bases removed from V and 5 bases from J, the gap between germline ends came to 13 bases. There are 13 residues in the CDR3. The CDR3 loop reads CSASRGAGYGYTF. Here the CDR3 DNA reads TGCAGTGCTAGTCGGGGGGCAGGGTATGGCTACACCTTC.

CDR3 loop: CSVDLTSGRGEQFF. The CDR3 DNA follows: TGCAGCGTCGACCTGACTAGCGGGAGAGGGGAGCAGTTCTTC. The chain links TRBV29-1 to TRBJ2-1; 12 bases align to TRBD2. The J segment lost 10 bases and the V segment lost 6 bases, leaving 10 bases of the junction unmatched. This CDR3 spans 14 amino acids. Germline-derived CDR1 and CDR2 are SQVTM and ANQGSEA.